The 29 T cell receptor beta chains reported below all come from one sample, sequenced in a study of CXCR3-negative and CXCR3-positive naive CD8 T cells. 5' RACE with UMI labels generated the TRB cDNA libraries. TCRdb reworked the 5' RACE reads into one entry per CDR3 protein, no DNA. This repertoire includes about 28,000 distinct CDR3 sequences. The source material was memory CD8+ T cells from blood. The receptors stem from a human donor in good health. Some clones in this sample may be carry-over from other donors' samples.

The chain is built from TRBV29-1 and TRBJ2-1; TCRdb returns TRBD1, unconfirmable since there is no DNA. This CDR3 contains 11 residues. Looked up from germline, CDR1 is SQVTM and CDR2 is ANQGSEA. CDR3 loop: CSVERPRGQFF.

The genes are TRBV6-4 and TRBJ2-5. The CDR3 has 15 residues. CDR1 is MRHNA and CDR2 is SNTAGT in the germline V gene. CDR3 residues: CASSDSRGGMETQYF.

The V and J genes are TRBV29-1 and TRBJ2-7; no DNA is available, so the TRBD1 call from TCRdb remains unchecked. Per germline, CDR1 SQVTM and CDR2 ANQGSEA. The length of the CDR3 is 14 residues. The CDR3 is CSAKGTDSSYEQYF.

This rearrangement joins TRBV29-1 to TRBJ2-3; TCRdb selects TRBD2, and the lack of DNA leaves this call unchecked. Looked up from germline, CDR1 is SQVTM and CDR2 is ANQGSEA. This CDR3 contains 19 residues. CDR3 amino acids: CSVEEVRTSGSSSTDTQYF.

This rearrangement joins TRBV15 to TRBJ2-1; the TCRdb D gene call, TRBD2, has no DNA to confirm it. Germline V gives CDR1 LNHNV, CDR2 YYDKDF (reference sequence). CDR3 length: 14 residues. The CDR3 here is CATSRVGSLNEQFF.

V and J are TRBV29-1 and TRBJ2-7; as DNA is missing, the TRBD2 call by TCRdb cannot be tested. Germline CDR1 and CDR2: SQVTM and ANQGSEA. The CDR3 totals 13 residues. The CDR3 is CSAGAGISYEQYF.

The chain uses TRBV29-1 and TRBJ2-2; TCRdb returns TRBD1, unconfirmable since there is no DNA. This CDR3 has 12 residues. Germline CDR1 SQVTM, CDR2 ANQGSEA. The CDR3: CSGTGGAGELFF.

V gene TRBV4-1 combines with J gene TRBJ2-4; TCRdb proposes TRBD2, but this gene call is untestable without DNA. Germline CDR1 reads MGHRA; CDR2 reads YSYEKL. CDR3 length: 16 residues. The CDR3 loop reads CASSPNTLAGGYIQYF.

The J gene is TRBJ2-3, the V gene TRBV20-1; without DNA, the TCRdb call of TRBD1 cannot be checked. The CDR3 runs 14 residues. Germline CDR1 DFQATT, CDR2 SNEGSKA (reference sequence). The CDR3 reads CSARRNQGTDTQYF.

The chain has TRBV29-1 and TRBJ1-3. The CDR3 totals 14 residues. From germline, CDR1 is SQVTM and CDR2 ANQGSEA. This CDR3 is CSVEEAHSGNTIYF.

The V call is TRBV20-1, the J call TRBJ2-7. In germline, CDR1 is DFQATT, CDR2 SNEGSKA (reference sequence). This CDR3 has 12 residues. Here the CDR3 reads CSARAQEYEQYF.

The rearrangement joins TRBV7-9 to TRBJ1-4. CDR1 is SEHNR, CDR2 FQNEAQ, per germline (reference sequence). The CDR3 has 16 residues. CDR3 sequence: CASSDSGRWSNEKLFF. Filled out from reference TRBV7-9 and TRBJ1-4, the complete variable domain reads DTGVSQNPRHKITKRGQNVTFRCDPISEHNRLYWYRQTLGQGPEFLTYFQNEAQLEKSRLLSDRFSAERPKGSFSTLEIQRTEQGDSAMYLCASSDSGRWSNEKLFFGSGTQLSVL.

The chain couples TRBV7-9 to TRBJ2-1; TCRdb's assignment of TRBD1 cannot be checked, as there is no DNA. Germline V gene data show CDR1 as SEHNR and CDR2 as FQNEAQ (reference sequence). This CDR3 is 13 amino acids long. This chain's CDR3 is CASSFRGGNEQFF. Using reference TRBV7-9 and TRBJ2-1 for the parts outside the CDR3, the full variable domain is DTGVSQNPRHKITKRGQNVTFRCDPISEHNRLYWYRQTLGQGPEFLTYFQNEAQLEKSRLLSDRFSAERPKGSFSTLEIQRTEQGDSAMYLCASSFRGGNEQFFGPGTRLTVL.

CDR3 amino acids: CATSRETSSSYEQYF. This sequence joins TRBV15 and TRBJ2-7. The CDR3 consists of 15 residues. CDR1 and CDR2 from the germline V gene are LNHNV and YYDKDF (reference sequence). Filled out from reference TRBV15 and TRBJ2-7, the complete variable domain reads DAMVIQNPRYQVTQFGKPVTLSCSQTLNHNVMYWYQQKSSQAPKLLFHYYDKDFNNEADTPDNFQSRRPNTSFCFLDIRSPGLGDTAMYLCATSRETSSSYEQYFGPGTRLTVT.

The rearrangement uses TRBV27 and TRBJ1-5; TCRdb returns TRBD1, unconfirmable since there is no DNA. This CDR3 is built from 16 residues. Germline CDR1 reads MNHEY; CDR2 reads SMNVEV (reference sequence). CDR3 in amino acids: CATSAYLGVHNQPQHF.

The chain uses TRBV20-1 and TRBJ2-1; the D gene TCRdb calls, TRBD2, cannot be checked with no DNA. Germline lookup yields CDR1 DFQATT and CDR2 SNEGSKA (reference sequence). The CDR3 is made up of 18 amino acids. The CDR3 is CSARKSRLAGVSYNEQFF.

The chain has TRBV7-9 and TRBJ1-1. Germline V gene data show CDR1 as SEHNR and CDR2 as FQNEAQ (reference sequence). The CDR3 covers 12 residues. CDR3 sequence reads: CASSSTYTEAFF.

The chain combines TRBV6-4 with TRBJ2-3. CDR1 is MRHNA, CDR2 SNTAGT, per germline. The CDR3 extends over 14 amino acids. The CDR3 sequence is CASSEKGSTDTQYF.

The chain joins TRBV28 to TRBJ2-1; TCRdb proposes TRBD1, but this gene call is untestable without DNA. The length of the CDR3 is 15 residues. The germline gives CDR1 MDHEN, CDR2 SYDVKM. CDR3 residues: CASSLGDISYNEQFF.

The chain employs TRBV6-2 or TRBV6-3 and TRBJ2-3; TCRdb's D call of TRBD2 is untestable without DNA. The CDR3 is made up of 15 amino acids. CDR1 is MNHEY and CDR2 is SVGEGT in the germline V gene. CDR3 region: CASSYGTSGADTQYF.

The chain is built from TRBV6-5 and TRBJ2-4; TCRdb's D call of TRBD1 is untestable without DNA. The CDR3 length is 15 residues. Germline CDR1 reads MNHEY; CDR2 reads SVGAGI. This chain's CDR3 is CASSPGQGRQNIQYF.

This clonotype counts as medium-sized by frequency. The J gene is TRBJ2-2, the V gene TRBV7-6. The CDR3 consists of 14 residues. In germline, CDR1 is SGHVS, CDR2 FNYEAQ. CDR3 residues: CASSQTNNTGELFF. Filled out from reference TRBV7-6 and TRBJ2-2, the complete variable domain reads GAGVSQSPRYKVTKRGQDVALRCDPISGHVSLYWYRQALGQGPEFLTYFNYEAQQDKSGLPNDRFSAERPEGSISTLTIQRTEQRDSAMYRCASSQTNNTGELFFGEGSRLTVL.

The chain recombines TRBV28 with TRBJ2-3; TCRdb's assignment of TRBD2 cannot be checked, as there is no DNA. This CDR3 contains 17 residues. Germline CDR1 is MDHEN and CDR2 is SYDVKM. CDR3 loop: CASSVRLAAYGTDTQYF.

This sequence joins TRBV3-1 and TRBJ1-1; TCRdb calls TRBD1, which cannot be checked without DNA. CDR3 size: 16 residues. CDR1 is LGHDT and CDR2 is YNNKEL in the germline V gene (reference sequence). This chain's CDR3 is CASSQVEGAVNTEAFF.

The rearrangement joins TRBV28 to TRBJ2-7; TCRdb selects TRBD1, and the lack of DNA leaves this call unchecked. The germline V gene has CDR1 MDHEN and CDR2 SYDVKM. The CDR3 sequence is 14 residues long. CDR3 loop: CASSRQGRPYEQYF.

The CDR3 loop is CSARDRGGNEQFF. The V and J genes are TRBV20-1 and TRBJ2-1; TCRdb calls TRBD1, which cannot be checked without DNA. The CDR3 spans 13 residues. CDR1 is DFQATT and CDR2 is SNEGSKA in the germline V gene (reference sequence).

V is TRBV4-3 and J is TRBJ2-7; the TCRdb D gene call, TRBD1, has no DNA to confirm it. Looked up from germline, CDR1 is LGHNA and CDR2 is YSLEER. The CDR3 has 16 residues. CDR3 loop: CASSQNRGLSHYEQYF.

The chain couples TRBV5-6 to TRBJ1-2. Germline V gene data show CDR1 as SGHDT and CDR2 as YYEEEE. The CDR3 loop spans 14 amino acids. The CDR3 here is CASSLPDSYYGYTF.

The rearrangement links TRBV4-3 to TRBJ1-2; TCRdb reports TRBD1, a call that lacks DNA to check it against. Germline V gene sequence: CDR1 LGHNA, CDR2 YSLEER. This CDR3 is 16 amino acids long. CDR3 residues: CASSQDTGITNYGYTF.